What follows is one TCR beta chain and its context. Germline V CDR1 and CDR2: SGDLS, YYNGEE. The CDR3 is 13 residues long. V gave up 0 bases and J gave up 4 bases, with 7 bases separating them. In the authors' methods: The assay estimated nucleated cells by amplifying reference gene primers. Assay: immunoSEQ multiplex PCR; the TCRdb copy retains only in-frame clones and omits some. That table supplies the V and J calls and clone size; D and trimming were determined from the DNA. The sample holds about 66,000 clones, over 85% seen once. The sample belongs to a study of blood T cell repertoires in COVID-19. Study overall: T cells, B-cell-depleted T cells, or PBMCs supplied cDNA or gDNA.

V gene TRBV9 combines with J gene TRBJ1-2; D not certain. The sequence derives from a man aged 55 to 70 with acute or convalescent COVID-19. Sequencing input: peripheral blood. CDR3 sequence reads: CASSVDEAYGYTF. The CDR3 DNA reads TGTGCCAGCAGCGTAGATGAGGCCTATGGCTACACCTTC. The full variable domain, its missing parts supplied by reference TRBV9 and TRBJ1-2, is DSGVTQTPKHLITATGQRVTLRCSPRSGDLSVYWYQQSLDQGLQFLIQYYNGEERAKGNILERFSAQQFPDLHSELNLSSLELGDSALYFCASSVDEAYGYTFGSGTRLTVV.